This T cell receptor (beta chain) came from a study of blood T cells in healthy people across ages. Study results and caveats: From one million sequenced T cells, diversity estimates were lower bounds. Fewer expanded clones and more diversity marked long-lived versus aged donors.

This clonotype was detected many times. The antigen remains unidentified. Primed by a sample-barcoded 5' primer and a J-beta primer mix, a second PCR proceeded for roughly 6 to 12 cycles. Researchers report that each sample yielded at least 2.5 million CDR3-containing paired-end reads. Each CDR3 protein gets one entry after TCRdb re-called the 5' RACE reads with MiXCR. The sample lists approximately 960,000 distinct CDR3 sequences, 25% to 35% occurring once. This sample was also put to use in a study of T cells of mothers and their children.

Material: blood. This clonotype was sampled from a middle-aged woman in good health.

CDR3 protein: CAITGESSYEQYF. The CDR3 coding sequence is TGTGCCATCACCGGGGAAAGCTCCTACGAGCAGTACTTC. The chain has TRBV10-3 and TRBJ2-7, with D possibly being TRBD2 (5 bases). The CDR3 is made up of 13 amino acids. Deletions cut 7 bases from V and 0 bases from J, with 10 bases between. Germline assignment: CDR1 ENHRY and CDR2 SYGVKD.